This record concerns one T cell receptor beta chain sequence. One Seattle source followed patients from active infection through their disease course. Germline CDR1 and CDR2: MNHNY and SVGAGI (reference sequence). V dropped 5 bases and J dropped 3; count of bases not matched to a gene: 11. The CDR3 is made up of 16 amino acids. The sample belongs to a study of blood T cell repertoires in COVID-19. The wider study: COVID-19 samples collected from the United States, Italy and Spain covered acute and convalescent phases.

Sequencing was performed with immunoSEQ multiplex PCR; in TCRdb, only in-frame clones are kept and a portion is missing. Among roughly 250,000 clones listed, 92% were seen once. This chain connects TRBV6-6 to TRBJ2-5; 8 nucleotides align to TRBD1. Specimen: peripheral blood. This clonotype originated in a young man with COVID-19, enrolled during active disease. The CDR3 here is CASSNPRTGTEETQYF. The CDR3 DNA follows: TGTGCCAGCAGTAACCCAAGGACAGGGACAGAAGAGACCCAGTACTTC.